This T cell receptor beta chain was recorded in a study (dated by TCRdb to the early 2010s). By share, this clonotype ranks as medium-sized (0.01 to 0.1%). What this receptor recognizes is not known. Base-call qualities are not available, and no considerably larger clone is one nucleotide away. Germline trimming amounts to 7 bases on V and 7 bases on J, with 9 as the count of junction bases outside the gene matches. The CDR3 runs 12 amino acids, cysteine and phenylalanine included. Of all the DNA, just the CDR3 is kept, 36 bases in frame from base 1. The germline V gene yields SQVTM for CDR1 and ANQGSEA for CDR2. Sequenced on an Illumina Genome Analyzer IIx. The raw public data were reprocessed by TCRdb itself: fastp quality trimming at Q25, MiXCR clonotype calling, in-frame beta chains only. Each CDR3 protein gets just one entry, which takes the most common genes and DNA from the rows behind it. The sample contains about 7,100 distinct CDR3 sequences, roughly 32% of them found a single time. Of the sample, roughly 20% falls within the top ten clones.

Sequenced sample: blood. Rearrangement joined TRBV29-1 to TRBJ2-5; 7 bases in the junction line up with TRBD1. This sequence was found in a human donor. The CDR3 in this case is CSANDREWTQYF. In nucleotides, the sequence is TGCAGCGCTAATGACAGGGAGTGGACCCAGTACTTC. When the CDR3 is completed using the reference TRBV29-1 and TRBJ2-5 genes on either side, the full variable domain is SAVISQKPSRDICQRGTSLTIQCQVDSQVTMMFWYRQQPGQSLTLIATANQGSEATYESGFVIDKFPISRPNLTFSTLTVSNMSPEDSSIYLCSANDREWTQYFGPGTRLLVL.